This T cell receptor (beta chain) was sequenced in a study of neurological immune-mediated disorders. This CDR3 comprises 13 residues. The V gene lost 5 bases and the J gene lost 5 bases, with 12 bases spanning the gap. Germline V gene data show CDR1 as LNHNV and CDR2 as YYDKDF (reference sequence). Study outcomes and limitations: Multiple sclerosis, the disease with the least TCR clonal expansion, fell below healthy controls, whereas HTLV-1-associated myelopathy showed the most.

By 5'RACE with 10-nucleotide random UMIs, the cDNA was made. TCRdb re-derived calls from the 5' RACE reads in MiXCR, one entry per CDR3 protein. The sample holds approximately 16,000 distinct CDR3 sequences, approximately 9.1% seen once. At least ten counts were recorded for this clonotype. Its specificity is unknown. Individuals who volunteered at a blood bank located in Maryland, USA, made up the group of healthy controls. For the sorted libraries, around 1 million CD4+ or CD8+ T cells were used. The sample was CD8+ T cells from blood. This clonotype was obtained from a man aged 50 to 59 in good health. The chain carries TRBV15 and TRBJ1-1, with TRBD1 as a possible D gene (5 bases). Here the CDR3 reads CATSWRGRTEAFF. CDR3 coding DNA: TGTGCCACCAGCTGGAGGGGTAGAACTGAAGCTTTCTTT. Full variable domain (rest looked up from reference TRBV15 and TRBJ1-1): DAMVIQNPRYQVTQFGKPVTLSCSQTLNHNVMYWYQQKSSQAPKLLFHYYDKDFNNEADTPDNFQSRRPNTSFCFLDIRSPGLGDTAMYLCATSWRGRTEAFFGQGTRLTVV.